The source of this TCR beta chain is a study of response to subunit inactivated influenza vaccine. Study results and limitations: The authors put forward the suggestion that each seasonal influenza vaccination may bring in only a limited number of new T cells.

There are many counts of this clonotype. Its target is unknown. This CDR3 comprises 14 residues. The germline V gene encodes CDR1 DFQATT and CDR2 SNEGSKA (reference sequence). V shed 0 bases and J shed 1 base, with 9 bases lying between them. TCRdb passed the RT-PCR reads through MiXCR, listing each CDR3 protein once. Here the sample spans about 800,000 distinct CDR3 sequences, about 20% being singletons. The source of this sequence is a man between 50 and 59 years old who received an inactivated influenza vaccine. The sequenced sample was PBMCs from blood, obtained 5 days after vaccination. V usage is TRBV20-1 and J usage is TRBJ2-5, with TRBD1 as a possible D gene (5 bases). The CDR3 DNA sequence: TGCAGTGCTAGAGAAGCGACAGCCCAAGAGACCCAGTACTTC. Translation: CSAREATAQETQYF.